These 2 T cell receptor beta chains were sequenced from one sample in a study of regulatory T cells in long-lasting Graves disease. Both iRepertoire HTBI primers and Arm-PCR of CDR3 regions were used to build the TCR beta libraries. TCRdb re-called the multiplex PCR reads with MiXCR, one entry per CDR3 protein. The profile shows about 470,000 distinct CDR3 sequences, under 25% of them singletons. Specified time point: persistent/refractory GD, antithyroid drugs over 5 years with positive TRAb. PBMC-extracted RNA yielded the TCR library. Sequencing was performed on peripheral blood mononuclear cells (PBMCs), taken when the disease was refractory, from a patient treated with antithyroid drugs. These TCRs come from a female donor with Graves disease.

Ten or more counts support this clonotype. The chain combines TRBV28 with TRBJ1-1; D unclear. The CDR3 spans 19 residues. Germline assignment: CDR1 MDHEN and CDR2 SYDVKM. Trimming cost V 7 bases and J 4 bases, with 31 bases left between them. CDR3 loop: CASTGVEPGSSGWRTEAFF. The CDR3 DNA sequence: TGTGCCAGCACCGGAGTTGAGCCCGGGTCCTCAGGCTGGCGCACTGAAGCTTTCTTT.

This clonotype was seen a few times. This sequence joins TRBV28 and TRBJ1-6; D is possibly TRBD1 (5 bases). V gave up 2 bases and J gave up 6 bases, with 8 bases separating them. This CDR3 spans 14 amino acids. Germline lookup yields CDR1 MDHEN and CDR2 SYDVKM. CDR3 residues: CASSLTGLNSPLHF. Written as DNA, the CDR3 is TGTGCCAGCAGTTTAACAGGACTTAATTCACCCCTCCACTTT. The variable domain in full, completed from reference TRBV28 and TRBJ1-6, reads DVKVTQSSRYLVKRTGEKVFLECVQDMDHENMFWYRQDPGLGLRLIYFSYDVKMKEKGDIPEGYSVSREKKERFSLILESASTNQTSMYLCASSLTGLNSPLHFGNGTRLTVT.